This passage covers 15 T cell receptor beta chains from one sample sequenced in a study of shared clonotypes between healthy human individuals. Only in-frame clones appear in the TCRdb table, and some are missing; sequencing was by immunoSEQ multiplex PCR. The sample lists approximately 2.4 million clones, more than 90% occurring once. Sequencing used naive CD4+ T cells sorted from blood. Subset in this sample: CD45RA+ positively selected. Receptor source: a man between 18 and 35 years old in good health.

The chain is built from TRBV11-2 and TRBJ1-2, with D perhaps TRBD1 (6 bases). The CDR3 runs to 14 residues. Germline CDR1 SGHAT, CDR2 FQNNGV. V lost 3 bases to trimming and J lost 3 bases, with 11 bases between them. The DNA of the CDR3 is TGTGCCAGCAGCTTCAGGGGCCCAGACTATGGCTACACCTTC. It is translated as CASSFRGPDYGYTF.

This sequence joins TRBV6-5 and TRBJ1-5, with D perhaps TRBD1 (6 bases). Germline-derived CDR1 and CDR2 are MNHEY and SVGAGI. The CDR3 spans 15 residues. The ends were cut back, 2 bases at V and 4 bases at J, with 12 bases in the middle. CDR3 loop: CASSYPQGINQPQHF. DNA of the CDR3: TGTGCCAGCAGTTACCCACAGGGAATAAATCAGCCCCAGCATTTT.

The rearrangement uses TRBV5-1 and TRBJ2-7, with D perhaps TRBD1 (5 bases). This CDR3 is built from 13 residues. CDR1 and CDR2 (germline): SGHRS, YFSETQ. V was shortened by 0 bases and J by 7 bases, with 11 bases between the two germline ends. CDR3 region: CASSLAQGREQYF. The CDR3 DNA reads TGCGCCAGCAGCTTGGCTCAGGGAAGAGAGCAGTACTTC.

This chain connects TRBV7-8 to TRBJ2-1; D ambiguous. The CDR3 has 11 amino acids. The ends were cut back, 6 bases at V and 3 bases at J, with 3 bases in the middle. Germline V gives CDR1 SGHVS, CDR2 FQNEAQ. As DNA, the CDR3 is TGTGCCAGCAGGGACTACAATGAGCAGTTCTTC. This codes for CASRDYNEQFF.

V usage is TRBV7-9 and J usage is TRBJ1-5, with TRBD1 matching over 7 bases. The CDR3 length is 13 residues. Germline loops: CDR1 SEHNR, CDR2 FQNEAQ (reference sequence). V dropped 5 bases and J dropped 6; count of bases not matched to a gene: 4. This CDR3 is CASSRQGGQPQHF. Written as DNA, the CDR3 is TGTGCCAGCAGCAGACAGGGTGGTCAGCCCCAGCATTTT.

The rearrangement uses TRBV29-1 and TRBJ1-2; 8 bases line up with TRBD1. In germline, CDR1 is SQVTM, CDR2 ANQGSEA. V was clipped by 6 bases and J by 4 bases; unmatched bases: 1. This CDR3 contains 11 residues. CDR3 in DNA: TGCAGCGTGACAGGGGTCTATGGCTACACCTTC. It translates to CSVTGVYGYTF.

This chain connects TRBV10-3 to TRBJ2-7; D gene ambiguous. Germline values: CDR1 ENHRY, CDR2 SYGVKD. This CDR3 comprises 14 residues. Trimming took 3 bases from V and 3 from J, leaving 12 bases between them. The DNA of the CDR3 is TGTGCCATCAGTGACGGGTCCTCTCTCTACGAGCAGTACTTC. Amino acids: CAISDGSSLYEQYF.

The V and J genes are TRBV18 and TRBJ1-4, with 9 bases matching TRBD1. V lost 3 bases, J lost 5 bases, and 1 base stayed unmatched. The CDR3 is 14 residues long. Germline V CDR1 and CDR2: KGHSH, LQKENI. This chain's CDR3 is CASSPTGGNEKLFF. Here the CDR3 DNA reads TGTGCCAGCTCACCGACAGGGGGGAATGAAAAACTGTTTTTT.

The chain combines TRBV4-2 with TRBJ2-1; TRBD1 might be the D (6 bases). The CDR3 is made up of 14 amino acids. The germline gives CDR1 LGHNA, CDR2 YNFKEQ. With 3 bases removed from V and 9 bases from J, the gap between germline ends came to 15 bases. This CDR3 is CASSHGGGPREQFF. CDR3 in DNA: TGTGCCAGCAGCCACGGTGGGGGCCCTCGTGAGCAGTTCTTC.

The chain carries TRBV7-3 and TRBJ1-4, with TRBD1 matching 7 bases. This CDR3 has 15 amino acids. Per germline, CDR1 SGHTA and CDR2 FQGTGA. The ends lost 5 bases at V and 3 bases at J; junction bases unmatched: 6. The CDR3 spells CASSVSGGANEKLFF. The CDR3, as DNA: TGTGCCAGCAGCGTTTCAGGGGGTGCTAATGAAAAACTGTTTTTT.

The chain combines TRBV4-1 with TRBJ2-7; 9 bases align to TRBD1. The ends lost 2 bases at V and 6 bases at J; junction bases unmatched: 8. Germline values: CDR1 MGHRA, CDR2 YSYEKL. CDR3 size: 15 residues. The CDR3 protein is CASSQRLGTGSEQYF. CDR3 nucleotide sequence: TGCGCCAGCAGCCAAAGACTCGGGACAGGGTCCGAGCAGTACTTC.

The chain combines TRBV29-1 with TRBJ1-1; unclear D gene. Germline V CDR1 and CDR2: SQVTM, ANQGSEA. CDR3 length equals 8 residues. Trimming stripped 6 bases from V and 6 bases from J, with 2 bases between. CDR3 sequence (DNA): TGCAGCGTCGCTGAAGCTTTCTTT. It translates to CSVAEAFF.

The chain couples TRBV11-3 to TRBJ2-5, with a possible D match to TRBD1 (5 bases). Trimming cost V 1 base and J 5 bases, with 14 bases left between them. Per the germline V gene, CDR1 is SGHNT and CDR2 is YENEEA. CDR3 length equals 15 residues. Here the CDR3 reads CASSLGGSQAETQYF. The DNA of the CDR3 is TGTGCCAGCAGCTTAGGGGGCAGCCAGGCGGAGACCCAGTACTTC.

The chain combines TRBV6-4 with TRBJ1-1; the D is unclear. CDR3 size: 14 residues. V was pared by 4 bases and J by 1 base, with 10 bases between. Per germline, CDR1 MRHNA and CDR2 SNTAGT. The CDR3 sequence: CASSVTIQNTEAFF. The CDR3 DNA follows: TGTGCCAGCAGTGTAACCATCCAGAACACTGAAGCTTTCTTT.

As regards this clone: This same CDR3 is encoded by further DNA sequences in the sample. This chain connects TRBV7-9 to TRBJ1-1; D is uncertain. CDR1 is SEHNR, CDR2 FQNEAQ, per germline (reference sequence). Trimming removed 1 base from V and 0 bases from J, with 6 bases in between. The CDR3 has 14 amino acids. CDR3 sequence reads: CASSLGQVNTEAFF. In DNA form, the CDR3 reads TGTGCCAGCAGCTTAGGTCAGGTGAACACTGAAGCTTTCTTT.